This TCR beta chain was documented in a study of T cells after yellow fever vaccination. This clonotype occurred many times. Its antigen is currently unknown. CDR3 length: 16 amino acids. Germline V lookup: CDR1 MNHEY, CDR2 SVGEGT. Trimming removed 8 bases from V and 4 bases from J; junction bases left unmatched: 12. In making TCR cDNA, 5'RACE template switching added a universal primer site and UMIs to it. MiXCR, run by TCRdb on the 5' RACE reads, gives a single entry per CDR3 protein. This sample has 60,000 to 95,000 distinct CDR3 sequences; around 7% occur once, and the top ten carry roughly 28%. Overall study findings and caveats: Clones that expanded after primary vaccination mostly reappeared after the booster (96% CD4, around 87% CD8).

The chain joins TRBV6-2 or TRBV6-3 to TRBJ1-5; TRBD1 agrees at 9 bases. This sample comprised CD8+ T cells sorted from PBMCs, obtained 9 to 11 days after the first yellow fever vaccination. This receptor was identified in a man aged 18 to 29 who received the YFV17D yellow fever vaccine. Here the CDR3 DNA reads TGTGCCAGCGAACCCCTGGACAGGGGCAGGAATCAGCCCCAGCATTTT. Protein: CASEPLDRGRNQPQHF.